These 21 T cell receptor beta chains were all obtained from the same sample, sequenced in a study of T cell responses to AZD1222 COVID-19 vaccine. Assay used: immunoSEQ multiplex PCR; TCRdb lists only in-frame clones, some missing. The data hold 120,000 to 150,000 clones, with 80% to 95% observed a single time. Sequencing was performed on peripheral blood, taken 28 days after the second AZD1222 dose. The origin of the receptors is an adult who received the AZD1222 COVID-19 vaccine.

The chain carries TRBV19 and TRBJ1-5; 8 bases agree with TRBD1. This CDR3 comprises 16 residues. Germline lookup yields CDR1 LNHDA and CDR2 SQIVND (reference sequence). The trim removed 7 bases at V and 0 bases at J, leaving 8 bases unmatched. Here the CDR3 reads CASKWTGRSSNQPQHF. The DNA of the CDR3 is TGTGCCAGTAAGTGGACAGGGAGAAGTAGCAATCAGCCCCAGCATTTT.

CDR3 coding DNA: TGTGCCAGCAGTGATTACAGATACGATCTTGAAGCTTTCTTT. Protein product: CASSDYRYDLEAFF. The chain employs TRBV2 and TRBJ1-1; D is ambiguous. V was clipped by 3 bases and J by 7 bases, with 15 bases between them. The CDR3 loop spans 14 amino acids. Germline CDR1 is SNHLY and CDR2 is FYNNEI.

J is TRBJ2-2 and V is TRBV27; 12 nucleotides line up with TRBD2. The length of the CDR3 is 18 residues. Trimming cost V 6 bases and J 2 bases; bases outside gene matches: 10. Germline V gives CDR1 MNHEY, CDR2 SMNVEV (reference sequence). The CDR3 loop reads CASRYQLAGGLNTGELFF. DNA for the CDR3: TGTGCCAGCAGATATCAACTAGCGGGGGGCCTTAACACCGGGGAGCTGTTTTTT.

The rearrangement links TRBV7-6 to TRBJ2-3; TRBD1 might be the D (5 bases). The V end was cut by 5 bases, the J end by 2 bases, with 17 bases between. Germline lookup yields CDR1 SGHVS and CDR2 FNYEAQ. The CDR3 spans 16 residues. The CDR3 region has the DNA TGTGCCAGCAGCATCAGGGTACCCCAAATCACAGATACGCAGTATTTT. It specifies CASSIRVPQITDTQYF.

The CDR3 spells CASSQYGNYEQYF. As DNA, the CDR3 is TGTGCCAGCAGCCAGTACGGGAACTACGAGCAGTACTTC. The chain links TRBV3-1 (or the pseudogene TRBV3-2) to TRBJ2-7; weak D call: TRBD2 (5 bases). The V gene's germline CDR1 is LGHDT and CDR2 YNNKEL (reference sequence). The CDR3 has 13 amino acids. Trimming cost V 3 bases and J 3 bases, with 9 bases left between them.

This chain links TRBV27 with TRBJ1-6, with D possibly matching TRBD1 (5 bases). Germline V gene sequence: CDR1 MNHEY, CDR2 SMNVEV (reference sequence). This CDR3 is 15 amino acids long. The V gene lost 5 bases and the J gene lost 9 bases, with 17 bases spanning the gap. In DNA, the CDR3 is TGTGCCAGCAGTCCCGACAGTCTCCTTGGTTCACCCCTCCACTTT. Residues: CASSPDSLLGSPLHF.

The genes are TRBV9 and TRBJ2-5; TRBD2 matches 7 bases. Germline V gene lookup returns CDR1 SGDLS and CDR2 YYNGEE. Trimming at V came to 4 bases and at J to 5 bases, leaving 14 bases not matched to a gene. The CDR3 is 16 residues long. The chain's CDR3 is CASSPGRAGVGETQYF. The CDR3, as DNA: TGTGCCAGCAGCCCGGGTCGGGCGGGAGTGGGGGAGACCCAGTACTTC.

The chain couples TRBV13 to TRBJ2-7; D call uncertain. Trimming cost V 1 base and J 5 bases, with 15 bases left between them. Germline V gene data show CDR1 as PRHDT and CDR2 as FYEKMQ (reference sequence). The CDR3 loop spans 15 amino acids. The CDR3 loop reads CASSLEGSPNHEQYF. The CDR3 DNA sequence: TGTGCCAGCAGCTTAGAGGGCAGCCCGAATCACGAGCAGTACTTC.

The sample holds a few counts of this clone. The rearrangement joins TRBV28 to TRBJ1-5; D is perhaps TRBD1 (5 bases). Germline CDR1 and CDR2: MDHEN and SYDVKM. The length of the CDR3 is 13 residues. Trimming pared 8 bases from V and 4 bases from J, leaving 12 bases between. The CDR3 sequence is CASGWTQNQPQHF. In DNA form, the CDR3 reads TGTGCCAGCGGGTGGACACAGAATCAGCCCCAGCATTTT.

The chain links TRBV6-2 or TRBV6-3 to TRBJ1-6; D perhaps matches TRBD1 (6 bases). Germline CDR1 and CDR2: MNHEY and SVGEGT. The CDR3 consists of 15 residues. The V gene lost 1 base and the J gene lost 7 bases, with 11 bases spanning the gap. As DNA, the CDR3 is TGTGCCAGCAGTTACTGGGGGGCCGGGAATTCACCCCTCCACTTT. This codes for CASSYWGAGNSPLHF.

CDR3 coding DNA: TGTGCCAGCTCGAAGGGGCCCGACACTGAAGCTTTCTTT. It encodes CASSKGPDTEAFF. This rearrangement joins TRBV18 to TRBJ1-1, with D perhaps TRBD1 (5 bases). Germline CDR1 and CDR2: KGHSH and LQKENI. Trimming took 6 bases from V and 3 from J, leaving 11 bases between them. The length of the CDR3 is 13 residues.

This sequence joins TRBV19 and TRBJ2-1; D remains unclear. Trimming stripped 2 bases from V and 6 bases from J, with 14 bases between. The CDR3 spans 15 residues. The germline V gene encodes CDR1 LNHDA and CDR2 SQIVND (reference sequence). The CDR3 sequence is CASSIKSQKRNEQFF. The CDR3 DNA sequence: TGTGCCAGTAGTATAAAGTCCCAGAAGCGCAATGAGCAGTTCTTC.

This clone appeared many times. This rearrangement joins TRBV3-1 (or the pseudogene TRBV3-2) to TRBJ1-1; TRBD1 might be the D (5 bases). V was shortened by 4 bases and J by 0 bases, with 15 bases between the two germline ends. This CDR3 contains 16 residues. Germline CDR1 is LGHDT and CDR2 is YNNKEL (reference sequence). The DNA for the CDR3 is TGTGCCAGCAGCCCCTCTCGTGCGGGGCTGAACACTGAAGCTTTCTTT. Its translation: CASSPSRAGLNTEAFF.

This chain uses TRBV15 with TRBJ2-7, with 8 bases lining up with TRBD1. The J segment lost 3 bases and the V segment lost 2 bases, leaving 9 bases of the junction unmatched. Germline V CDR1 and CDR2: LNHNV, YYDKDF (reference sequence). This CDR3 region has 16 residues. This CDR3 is CATSRKRTGRIYEQYF. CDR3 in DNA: TGTGCCACCAGCAGAAAGAGGACAGGGCGTATCTACGAGCAGTACTTC.

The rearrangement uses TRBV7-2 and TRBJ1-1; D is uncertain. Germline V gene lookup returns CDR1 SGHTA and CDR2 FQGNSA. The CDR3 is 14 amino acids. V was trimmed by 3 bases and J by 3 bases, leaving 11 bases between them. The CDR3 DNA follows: TGTGCCAGCAGCTTGGGAGGGAGGGACACTGAAGCTTTCTTT. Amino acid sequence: CASSLGGRDTEAFF.

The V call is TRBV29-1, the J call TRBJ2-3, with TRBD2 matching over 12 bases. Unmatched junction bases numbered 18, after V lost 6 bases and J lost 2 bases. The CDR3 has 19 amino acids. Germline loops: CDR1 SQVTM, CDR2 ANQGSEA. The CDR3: CSVDPRTSGAGGATDTQYF. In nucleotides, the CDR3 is TGCAGCGTCGACCCCCGGACTAGCGGGGCCGGGGGGGCCACAGATACGCAGTATTTT.

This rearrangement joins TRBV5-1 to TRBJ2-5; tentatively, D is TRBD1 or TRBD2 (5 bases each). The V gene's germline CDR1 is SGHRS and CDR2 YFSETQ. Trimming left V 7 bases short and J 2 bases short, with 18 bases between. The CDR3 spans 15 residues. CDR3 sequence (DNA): TGCGCCAGCTGTACTACAGGATCGGGACAAGAGACCCAGTACTTC. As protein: CASCTTGSGQETQYF.

CDR3 sequence: CASSPKTDSGANVLTF. In DNA form, the CDR3 reads TGTGCCAGCTCACCAAAGACAGACTCTGGGGCCAACGTCCTGACTTTC. This sequence joins TRBV18 and TRBJ2-6, with D perhaps matching TRBD1 (5 bases). Germline CDR1 reads KGHSH; CDR2 reads LQKENI. The germline V and J ends were trimmed by 2 bases and 0 bases, with 8 bases remaining between them. This CDR3 is built from 16 residues. Together with reference TRBV18 and TRBJ2-6, the CDR3 gives the full variable domain: NAGVMQNPRHLVRRRGQEARLRCSPMKGHSHVYWYRQLPEEGLKFMVYLQKENIIDESGMPKERFSAEFPKEGPSILRIQQVVRGDSAAYFCASSPKTDSGANVLTFGAGSRLTVL.

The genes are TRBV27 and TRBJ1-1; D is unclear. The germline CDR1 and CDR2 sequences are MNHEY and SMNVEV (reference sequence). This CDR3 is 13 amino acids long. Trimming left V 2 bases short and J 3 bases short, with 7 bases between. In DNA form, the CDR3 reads TGTGCCAGCAGTTTAGGAGCTTACACTGAAGCTTTCTTT. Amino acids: CASSLGAYTEAFF.

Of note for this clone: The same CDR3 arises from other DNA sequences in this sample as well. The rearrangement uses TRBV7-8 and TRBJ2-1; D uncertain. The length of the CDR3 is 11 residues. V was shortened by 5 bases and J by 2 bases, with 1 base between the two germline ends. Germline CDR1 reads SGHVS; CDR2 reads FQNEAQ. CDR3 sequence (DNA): TGTGCCAGCAGCCCCTACAATGAGCAGTTCTTC. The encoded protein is CASSPYNEQFF.

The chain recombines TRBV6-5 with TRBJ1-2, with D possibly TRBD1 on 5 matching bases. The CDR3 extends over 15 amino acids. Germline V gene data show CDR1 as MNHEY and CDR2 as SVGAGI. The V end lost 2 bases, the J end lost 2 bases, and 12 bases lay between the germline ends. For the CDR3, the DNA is TGTGCCAGCAGTTACGAGGCAGGGAGGAACTATGGCTACACCTTC. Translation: CASSYEAGRNYGYTF.